This is a list of T cell receptor beta chains from one sample in a study of blood T cell repertoires in COVID-19. The method was immunoSEQ multiplex PCR; TCRdb's version includes in-frame clones alone and lacks a portion of them. This sample has fewer than 350,000 clones, with roughly 86% found just once. The sample was peripheral blood. All receptors come from a man younger than 30 with active or convalescent COVID-19. The CDR3 runs from the conserved cysteine through the conserved F or W.

TRBV7-6	CASSLETGSTEAFF
TRBV2	CASSQSTGFGYF
TRBV5-1	CASSQGQGRGEPQHF
TRBV27	CASSLGTSASSYEQYF
TRBV18	CASSAGQAGNTIYF
TRBV7-2	CASSYIIRQETQYF
TRBV13	CASSREDRGEVYGYTF
TRBV19	CASSISPTGRMSYGYTF
TRBV27	CASSTRGGQETQYF
TRBV10-3	CAITGIGHGYTF
TRBV19	CASSIGGHNEQFF
TRBV4-3	CASSQGVGGGITGELFF
TRBV20-1	CSASGRDHTEAFF
TRBV6-4	CASSEFVGNTIYF